This entry lists 10 T cell receptor beta chains sequenced from one sample in a study of cytomegalovirus exposure and HLA in healthy donors. PCR was performed using 60 Vbeta and 13 Jbeta primers. Method: immunoSEQ multiplex PCR; TCRdb's copy keeps in-frame clones and lacks some. This sample has under 200,000 clones, with more than 65% found just once. Sequenced input: PBMCs. The origin of the receptors is a man aged 45-65 years in good health and CMV-seronegative.

This chain links TRBV6-6 with TRBJ1-2; weak D call: TRBD1 (6 bases). Trimming shortened V by 6 bases and J by 7 bases, and 21 bases separated the two germline ends. The germline V gene has CDR1 MNHNY and CDR2 SVGAGI (reference sequence). The CDR3 contains 15 residues. CDR3 sequence (DNA): TGTGCCAGCAGAGACAGGTCATTGAGGCCGTTTGGCTACACCTTC. Encoded protein: CASRDRSLRPFGYTF.

This clone has more than one count but fewer than ten. The chain is built from TRBV14 and TRBJ1-2; possibly TRBD1 for D (5 bases). Germline CDR1 and CDR2: SGHDN and FVKESK. V dropped 2 bases and J dropped 7 bases, with 14 bases sitting between them. The CDR3 has 14 residues. The CDR3 is CASSQSGGSGGYTF. DNA of the CDR3: TGTGCCAGCAGCCAATCGGGGGGTAGTGGTGGCTACACCTTC.

The chain uses TRBV7-9 and TRBJ1-5, with D possibly being TRBD1 (5 bases). The CDR3 is made up of 14 amino acids. The ends were cut back, 3 bases at V and 3 bases at J, with 9 bases in the middle. CDR1 is SEHNR, CDR2 FQNEAQ, per germline (reference sequence). The CDR3 spells CASSFRGSNQPQHF. In DNA form, the CDR3 reads TGTGCCAGCAGCTTTAGGGGTTCCAATCAGCCCCAGCATTTT. Complete variable domain (other parts from reference TRBV7-9 and TRBJ1-5): DTGVSQNPRHKITKRGQNVTFRCDPISEHNRLYWYRQTLGQGPEFLTYFQNEAQLEKSRLLSDRFSAERPKGSFSTLEIQRTEQGDSAMYLCASSFRGSNQPQHFGDGTRLSIL.

The chain joins TRBV10-1 to TRBJ2-1; 13 bases match TRBD2. CDR3 length equals 17 residues. CDR1 and CDR2 (germline): WNHNN, SYGVQD (reference sequence). The J segment lost 1 base and the V segment lost 3 bases, leaving 3 bases of the junction unmatched. The CDR3 region is CASSEGLAGASYNEQFF. The CDR3 DNA is TGCGCCAGCAGTGAAGGACTAGCGGGGGCTTCCTACAATGAGCAGTTCTTC.

The CDR3 bases are TGTGCCAGCAGCTCTCCGGGACAGGGGAAAGATGGCTACACCTTC. As protein: CASSSPGQGKDGYTF. V and J are TRBV7-2 and TRBJ1-2; TRBD1 matches 10 bases. J gave up 6 bases and V 4 bases, and 8 bases lay outside the gene matches. The CDR3 has 15 amino acids. In germline, CDR1 is SGHTA, CDR2 FQGNSA.

Comment on this clone: A junction boundary mismatches the germline segment, possibly from a read error. The rearrangement links TRBV7-9 to TRBJ1-1, with a possible D match to TRBD1 (6 bases). CDR1 is SEHNR and CDR2 is FQNEAQ in the germline V gene (reference sequence). The CDR3 has 14 residues. The CDR3 region is CSSSPWTENTEAFF. The CDR3 nucleotides read TGTTCCAGCAGCCCCTGGACAGAGAACACTGAAGCTTTCTTT.

The gene calls are TRBV5-5 and TRBJ2-2, with 8 bases identical to TRBD2. After removal of 3 bases from V and 5 bases from J, the junction contained 3 bases not matched to a gene. The V gene's germline CDR1 is SGHKS and CDR2 YYEKEE (reference sequence). The CDR3 loop spans 14 amino acids. The chain's CDR3 is CASSWGLGTGELFF. CDR3 nucleotides: TGTGCCAGCAGCTGGGGACTAGGGACCGGGGAGCTGTTTTTT.

The V and J genes are TRBV19 and TRBJ2-5, with TRBD1 as a possible D gene (5 bases). The germline V and J ends were trimmed by 8 bases and 0 bases, with 10 bases remaining between them. CDR3 length: 13 residues. CDR1 is LNHDA and CDR2 is SQIVND in the germline V gene (reference sequence). The DNA of the CDR3 is TGTGCCAGTGGGTTGGGGCACCAAGAGACCCAGTACTTC. Residues: CASGLGHQETQYF.

A few counts support this clone. This rearrangement joins TRBV7-9 to TRBJ1-6; D not certain. From germline, CDR1 is SEHNR and CDR2 FQNEAQ (reference sequence). The CDR3 is made up of 15 amino acids. V gave up 4 bases and J gave up 10 bases, with 17 bases separating them. The CDR3 spells CASSSREAGRSPLHF. Here the CDR3 DNA reads TGTGCCAGCAGCTCTCGGGAGGCAGGAAGATCACCCCTCCACTTT. The full variable domain, its missing parts supplied by reference TRBV7-9 and TRBJ1-6, is DTGVSQNPRHKITKRGQNVTFRCDPISEHNRLYWYRQTLGQGPEFLTYFQNEAQLEKSRLLSDRFSAERPKGSFSTLEIQRTEQGDSAMYLCASSSREAGRSPLHFGNGTRLTVT.

This chain's CDR3 is CASRFGRDTEAFF. For the CDR3, the DNA is TGTGCCAGCAGATTCGGCAGGGACACTGAAGCTTTCTTT. The rearrangement uses TRBV2 and TRBJ1-1, with D perhaps TRBD1 (5 bases). V was cut by 6 bases and J by 3 bases, with 11 bases left in between. CDR1 and CDR2 from the germline V gene are SNHLY and FYNNEI. This CDR3 has 13 residues.